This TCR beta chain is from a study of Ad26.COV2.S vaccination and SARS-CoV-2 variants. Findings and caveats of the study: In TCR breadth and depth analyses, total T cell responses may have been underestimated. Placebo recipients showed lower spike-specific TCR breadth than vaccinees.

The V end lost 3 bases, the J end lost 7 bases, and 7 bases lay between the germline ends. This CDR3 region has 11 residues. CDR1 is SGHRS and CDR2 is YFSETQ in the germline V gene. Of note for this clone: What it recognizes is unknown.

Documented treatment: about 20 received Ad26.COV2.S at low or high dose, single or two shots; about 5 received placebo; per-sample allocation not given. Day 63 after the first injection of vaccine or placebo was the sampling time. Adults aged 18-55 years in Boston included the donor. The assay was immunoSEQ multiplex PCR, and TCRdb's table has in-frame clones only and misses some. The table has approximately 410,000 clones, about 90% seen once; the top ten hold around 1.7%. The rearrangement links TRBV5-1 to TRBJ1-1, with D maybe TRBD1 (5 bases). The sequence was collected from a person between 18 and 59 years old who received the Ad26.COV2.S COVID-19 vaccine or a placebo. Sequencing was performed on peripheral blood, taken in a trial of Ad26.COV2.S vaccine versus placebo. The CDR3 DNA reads TGCGCCAGCAGCTCGGGGGGTGAAGCTTTCTTT. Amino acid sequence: CASSSGGEAFF.